Listed below are T cell receptor beta chains from one sample, sequenced in a study of cytomegalovirus exposure and HLA in healthy donors. Measured with immunoSEQ multiplex PCR; TCRdb has only the in-frame clones, and not every one. There are around 160,000 clones in the sample; about 89% occur only once, and 3% lies in the top ten. The source material was PBMCs. Source of these receptors: a woman aged 18-29 years in good health and CMV-seropositive. Both conserved end residues are part of each CDR3. The D gene is left open where the match is weak. Expanded clones are given a class, and other clones once, few, many or no size at all.

size,V,J,D,DNA,CDR3
NA,TRBV2,TRBJ2-5,NA,TGTGCCAGCAGTGCTGCGGAGACCCAGTACTTC,CASSAAETQYF
NA,TRBV4-1,TRBJ1-3,TRBD1,TGCGCCAGCAGCCAAGGCCGACAGGGAGGCTACGGAAACACCATATATTTT,CASSQGRQGGYGNTIYF
NA,TRBV5-1,TRBJ1-2,NA,TGCGCCAGCAGCACCGGGACTCTTTATGGCTACACCTTC,CASSTGTLYGYTF
NA,TRBV15,TRBJ2-7,TRBD2,TGTGCCACCAGCCGTACTAGCGGGGTCTCCTACGAGCAGTACTTC,CATSRTSGVSYEQYF
NA,TRBV4-1,TRBJ2-7,TRBD2,TGCGCCAGCAGCCAAGGCCGAGCTAGCGGGAGGTCCTACGAGCAGTACTTC,CASSQGRASGRSYEQYF
NA,TRBV5-6,TRBJ2-5,TRBD2,TGTGCCAGCAGCCAAAGACTAGCGGGGGGCGGAGAGACCCAGTACTTC,CASSQRLAGGGETQYF
NA,TRBV14,TRBJ2-2,NA,TGTGCCAGCAGCCAAGCGGGACTGCAAACCGGGGAGCTGTTTTTT,CASSQAGLQTGELFF
NA,TRBV28,TRBJ2-3,NA,TGTGCCAGCAGTTTATTAGTCACAGATACGCAGTATTTT,CASSLLVTDTQYF
NA,TRBV29-1,TRBJ2-3,NA,TGCAGCGTCACCTCGGTGAATAGCGGTTTGCAGTATTTT,CSVTSVNSGLQYF
NA,TRBV5-1,TRBJ2-3,NA,TGCGCCAGCAGCTTGAGAGGGGGGGCCGGGGGAGATACGCAGTATTTT,CASSLRGGAGGDTQYF
NA,TRBV4-3,TRBJ2-1,NA,TGCGCCAGCAGCCGCGGGGGCCGGGACAGGCCCTACAATGAGCAGTTCTTC,CASSRGGRDRPYNEQFF
NA,TRBV7-6,TRBJ2-3,TRBD2,TGTGCCAGCAGCTTGATGACTAGCGGGAGGGGAACAGATACGCAGTATTTT,CASSLMTSGRGTDTQYF
NA,TRBV4-2,TRBJ1-3,NA,TGTGCCAGCAGCCAACGGTCTACCTCTTCTGGAAACACCATATATTTT,CASSQRSTSSGNTIYF
NA,TRBV21-1,TRBJ1-1,NA,TGTGCCAGCAGCAAAGAGAGGACTATGAACACTGAAGCTTTCTTT,CASSKERTMNTEAFF
NA,TRBV6-1,TRBJ2-3,NA,TGTGCCAGCAGTCCGGACTGGGGGGGCACAGATACGCAGTATTTT,CASSPDWGGTDTQYF
NA,TRBV7-9,TRBJ1-4,TRBD1,TGTGCCAGCAGCCGGGGACAGGGTGAAAAACTGTTTTTT,CASSRGQGEKLFF
NA,TRBV7-9,TRBJ1-4,NA,TGTGCCAGCAGCTCGAACCAGGGAGGCGATGAAAAACTGTTTTTT,CASSSNQGGDEKLFF
NA,TRBV5-8,TRBJ1-5,NA,TGTGCCAGCGCCCTGATACAGGGTAATCAGCCCCAGCATTTT,CASALIQGNQPQHF
once,TRBV10-2,TRBJ2-3,NA,TGCGCCACCATCGAGGTAGGAGATACGCAGTATTTT,CATIEVGDTQYF
NA,TRBV7-2,TRBJ2-7,NA,TGTGCCAGCAGCTCGACAGCCATAAACTCCTACGAGCAGTACTTC,CASSSTAINSYEQYF
NA,TRBV4-3,TRBJ1-3,TRBD1,TGCGCCAGCAGCCAGGGCTCAGGGACAGGGTCAAGCTCTGGAAACACCATATATTTT,CASSQGSGTGSSSGNTIYF
NA,TRBV4-3,TRBJ1-5,NA,TGCGCCAGCAGCCCCTCCGGGGGAGGGCAGCCCCAGCATTTT,CASSPSGGGQPQHF
NA,TRBV5-4,TRBJ1-3,NA,TGTGCCAGCAGCTTGGAAAGGGGGAGCTCTGGAAACACCATATATTTT,CASSLERGSSGNTIYF
many,TRBV19,TRBJ1-5,NA,TGTGCCAGTAGTATACAGGGTCAGGGGAATCAGCCCCAGCATTTT,CASSIQGQGNQPQHF
NA,TRBV4-1,TRBJ2-7,TRBD1,TGCGCCAGCAGCCTCCGGGACAGTACCGACGAGCAGTACTTC,CASSLRDSTDEQYF
NA,TRBV7-9,TRBJ2-1,NA,TGTGCCAGCAGCCAACCCCAGGACAGTGCCTACAATGAGCAGTTCTTC,CASSQPQDSAYNEQFF
once,TRBV5-4,TRBJ2-7,NA,TGTGCCAGCAGCTCAGGGTCCCCCCCCTACGAGCAGTACTTC,CASSSGSPPYEQYF
NA,TRBV5-1,TRBJ1-1,TRBD1,TGCGCCAGCAGCTGGGTACCGGGACAGTCAACCTCGTCCTTT,CASSWVPGQSTSSF
NA,TRBV19,TRBJ2-2,TRBD1,TGTGCCAGCTCTAAATTGGGACAGACCACCGGGGAGCTGTTTTTT,CASSKLGQTTGELFF
NA,TRBV4-2,TRBJ2-5,TRBD2,TGTGCCAGCAGCCAAGGACGGGGGGGTCGGGAGACCCAGTACTTC,CASSQGRGGRETQYF
NA,TRBV10-3,TRBJ2-3,NA,TGTGCCATCAGTTCAGAGGGGGGGCGGGCCACAGATACGCAGTATTTT,CAISSEGGRATDTQYF
NA,TRBV6-1,TRBJ2-1,TRBD2,TGTGCCACGGGACTAGCGGGATCGCAGTTCTTC,CATGLAGSQFF
NA,TRBV18,TRBJ2-5,NA,TGTGCCAGTAGCGACTCAGCGGGCGGAGAGACCCAGTACTTC,CASSDSAGGETQYF
NA,TRBV18,TRBJ2-2,NA,TGTGCCAGCTCCCGGACTGGTGGGCGTACCGGGGAGCTGTTTTTT,CASSRTGGRTGELFF
NA,TRBV2,TRBJ2-5,NA,TGTGCCAGCAGTGAAGGGGGCAGGGAAGAGACCCAGTACTTC,CASSEGGREETQYF
NA,TRBV2,TRBJ1-5,NA,TGTGCCAGCCGCATTGGGACACCCAAGGTTGCCCTTAATCAGCCCCAGCATTTT,CASRIGTPKVALNQPQHF
NA,TRBV9,TRBJ2-7,NA,TGTGCCAGCAGCGAGGGGCTAGGTCCAGGCTCCTACGAGCAGTACTTC,CASSEGLGPGSYEQYF
NA,TRBV18,TRBJ2-1,NA,TGTGCCAGCTCACTATTAGCGGAGCCCTACAATGAGCAGTTCTTC,CASSLLAEPYNEQFF
NA,TRBV5-1,TRBJ2-7,NA,TGCGCCAGCAGCCCCGCCGCGGGAAACTACGAGCAGTACTTC,CASSPAAGNYEQYF
NA,TRBV4-1,TRBJ2-1,TRBD2,TGCGCCAGTACTCCGGGACTAGCGGGTGACTCCTACAATGAGCAGTTCTTC,CASTPGLAGDSYNEQFF
NA,TRBV6-6,TRBJ2-2,NA,TGTGCCAGCAGACTCGCGGGACAGAGGTCCGGGGAGCTGTTTTTT,CASRLAGQRSGELFF
NA,TRBV28,TRBJ1-2,TRBD1,TGTGCCAGCAGTCAAGGGACAGGGGCCCCCCCCCACTATGGCTACACCTTC,CASSQGTGAPPHYGYTF
once,TRBV27,TRBJ2-1,TRBD2,TGTGCCAGCAGTGGCCTAGCGGGGTATGAGCAGTTCTTC,CASSGLAGYEQFF
NA,TRBV29-1,TRBJ2-7,NA,TGCAGCGTTGAAGCAGGGTATCGTGGGTCCTACGAGCAGTACTTC,CSVEAGYRGSYEQYF
NA,TRBV19,TRBJ2-4,NA,TGTGCCAGTAGTACATCGCGGAGACGGAAGCTTAAAAACATTCAGTACTTC,CASSTSRRRKLKNIQYF
NA,TRBV29-1,TRBJ1-2,NA,TGCAGCGTTGCTCAGGGGACTAACTATGGCTACACCTTC,CSVAQGTNYGYTF
NA,TRBV5-1,TRBJ2-5,TRBD2,TGCGCCAGCAAGAGGGGGGCTAGCGGGAGCTACCAAGAGACCCAGTACTTC,CASKRGASGSYQETQYF
few,TRBV7-9,TRBJ1-1,NA,TGTGCCAGCAGCTTAGTTCAGGGAGGAGCTGAAGCTTTCTTT,CASSLVQGGAEAFF
NA,TRBV7-9,TRBJ2-4,NA,TGTGCCAGCAGCCCGTTGACAGAAATAGCCAAAAACATTCAGTACTTC,CASSPLTEIAKNIQYF
NA,TRBV5-4,TRBJ2-1,NA,TGTGCCAGCAGCTCGTCCGGGACTGCCTACAATGAGCAGTTCTTC,CASSSSGTAYNEQFF